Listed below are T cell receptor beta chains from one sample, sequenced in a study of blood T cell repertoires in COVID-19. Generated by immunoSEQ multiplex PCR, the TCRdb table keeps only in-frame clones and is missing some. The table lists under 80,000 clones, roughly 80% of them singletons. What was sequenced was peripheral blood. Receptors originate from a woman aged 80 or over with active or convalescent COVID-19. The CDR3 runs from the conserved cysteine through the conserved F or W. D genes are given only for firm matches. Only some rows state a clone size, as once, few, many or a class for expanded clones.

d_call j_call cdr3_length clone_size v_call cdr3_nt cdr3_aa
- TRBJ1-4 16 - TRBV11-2 TGTGCCAGCAGCTTAAGACTATCATCGGGGAATGAAAAACTGTTTTTT CASSLRLSSGNEKLFF
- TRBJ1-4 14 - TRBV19 TGTGCCAGTAGATATCAGGGCGTCAGCGAAAAACTGTTTTTT CASRYQGVSEKLFF
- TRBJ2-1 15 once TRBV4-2 TGTGCCAGCAGCCAAGATCCCAGCTCCTACAATGAGCAGTTCTTC CASSQDPSSYNEQFF
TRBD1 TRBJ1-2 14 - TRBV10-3 TGTGCCATCAGTGAGAGACAGGGGGCATCCGGCTACACCTTC CAISERQGASGYTF
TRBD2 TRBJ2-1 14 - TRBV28 TGTGCCAGCAGTTTATCCCCTCGGGGGGATGAGCAGTTCTTC CASSLSPRGDEQFF
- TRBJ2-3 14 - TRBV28 TGTGCCAGCAGTTTATTCGGGGGTCACCATACGCAGTATTTT CASSLFGGHHTQYF
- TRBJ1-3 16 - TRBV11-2 TGTGCCAGCAGCCCCCGGACTTTCTCGACTGGAAACACCATATATTTT CASSPRTFSTGNTIYF
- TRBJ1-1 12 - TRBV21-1 TGTGCCAGCAGCAAATTAAGCCGGGGGGCTTTCTTT CASSKLSRGAFF
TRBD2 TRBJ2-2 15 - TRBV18 TGTGCCAGCTCACCACTAGCGGGAGACACCGGGGAGCTGTTTTTT CASSPLAGDTGELFF
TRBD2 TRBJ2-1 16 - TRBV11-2 TGTGCCAGCAGCACCCTTGGACTAGCGGGGTACAATGAGCAGTTCTTC CASSTLGLAGYNEQFF
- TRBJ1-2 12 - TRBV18 TGTGCCAGCTCCCTAAGGGGTCTCGGCTACACCTTC CASSLRGLGYTF
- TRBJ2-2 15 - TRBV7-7 TGTGCTAGCAGCTTAGCCGGTCTAGGTACCGGGGAGCTGTTTTTT CASSLAGLGTGELFF
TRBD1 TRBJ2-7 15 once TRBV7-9 TGTGCCAGCAGCCAAAACCGGGACAGGGGTTACGAGCAGTACTTC CASSQNRDRGYEQYF
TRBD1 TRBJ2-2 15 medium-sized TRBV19 TGTGCCAGTAACCCAAGGGGACAGGAGTTTGGGGAGCTGTTTTTT CASNPRGQEFGELFF
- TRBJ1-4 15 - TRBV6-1 TGTGCCAGCAGTGAGGGCCCGGGGACTAATGAAAAACTGTTTTTT CASSEGPGTNEKLFF
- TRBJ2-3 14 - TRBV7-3 TGTGCCAGCAGCTTAGGGGGGTTGACAGATACGCAGTATTTT CASSLGGLTDTQYF
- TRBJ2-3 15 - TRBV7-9 TGTGCCAGCAGCTTGGGTTGGGGCCCGACAGATACGCAGTATTTT CASSLGWGPTDTQYF
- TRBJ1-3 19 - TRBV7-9 TGTGCCAGCAGCTTCCAACTGATGCGGGACTCAGTCTCTGGAAACACCATATATTTT CASSFQLMRDSVSGNTIYF
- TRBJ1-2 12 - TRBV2 TGTGCCAGCAGACGATTACTAGGGGGCTACACCTTC CASRRLLGGYTF
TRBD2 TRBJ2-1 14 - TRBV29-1 TGCAGCGCTGTAGCGGGAGGGGGGTGGAATGAGCAGTTCTTC CSAVAGGGWNEQFF
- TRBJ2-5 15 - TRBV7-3 TGTGCCAGCAGCTTAACGCTGGCGGATGGAGGGACCCAGTACTTC CASSLTLADGGTQYF
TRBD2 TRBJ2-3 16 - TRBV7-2 TGTGCCAGCAGACCCCCTTTAGCGGGACCCACAGATACGCAGTATTTT CASRPPLAGPTDTQYF
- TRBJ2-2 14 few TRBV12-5 TGTGCTAGTGGTTTGGGGGGAGGCACCGGGGAGCTGTTTTTT CASGLGGGTGELFF
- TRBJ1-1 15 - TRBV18 TGTGCCAGCTCACCACTCGACACAGGCAACACTGAAGCTTTCTTT CASSPLDTGNTEAFF
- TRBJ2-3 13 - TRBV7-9 TGTGCCAGCAGCCTTACTTTCCAGGGTACGCAGTATTTT CASSLTFQGTQYF
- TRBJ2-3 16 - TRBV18 TGTGCCAGCTCACCAATTTCGCAGGGAAGCACAGATACGCAGTATTTT CASSPISQGSTDTQYF
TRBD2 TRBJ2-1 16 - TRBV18 TGTGCCAGCTCACCACAACTGACTAGCGGGCTAAATGAGCAGTTCTTC CASSPQLTSGLNEQFF
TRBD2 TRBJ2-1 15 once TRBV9 TGTGCCAGCAGCTATACTAGCGGGAGTCTCGATGAGCAGTTCTTC CASSYTSGSLDEQFF
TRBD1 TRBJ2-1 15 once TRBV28 TGTGCCAGCAGTCTGAGACAGGGGGCGCGTAATGAGCAGTTCTTC CASSLRQGARNEQFF
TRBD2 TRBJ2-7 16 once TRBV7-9 TGTGCCAGCAGCTCCGCTAGCGGGGGAGCTACCTACGAGCAGTACTTC CASSSASGGATYEQYF
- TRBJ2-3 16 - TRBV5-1 TGCGCCAGCAGTCCCGTTGGGGGGAGTACCTCGGATACGCAGTATTTT CASSPVGGSTSDTQYF
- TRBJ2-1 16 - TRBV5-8 TGTGCCAGCAGCTTGCTAGGCGGGGAACGGCCCAATGAGCAGTTCTTC CASSLLGGERPNEQFF
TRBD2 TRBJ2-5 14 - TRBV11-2 TGTGCCAGCAGCTTCCCCGGGAGGCAAGAGACCCAGTACTTC CASSFPGRQETQYF
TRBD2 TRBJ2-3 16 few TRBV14 TGTGCCAGCAGCCAAGCTGAGCGGGGGGGCCTGGATACGCAGTATTTT CASSQAERGGLDTQYF
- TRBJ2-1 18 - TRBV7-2 TGTGCCAGCAGCTTAGGGGCCCCGCTGGTTGTCTTTTACAATGAGCAGTTCTTC CASSLGAPLVVFYNEQFF
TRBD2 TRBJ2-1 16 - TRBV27 TGTGCCAGCAGGCCCACCCTAGCGGGAGTCTACAATGAGCAGTTCTTC CASRPTLAGVYNEQFF
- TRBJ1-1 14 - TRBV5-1 TGCGCCAGCAGCCAATCGACAGTGAACACTGAAGCTTTCTTT CASSQSTVNTEAFF
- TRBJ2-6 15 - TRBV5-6 TGTGCCAGCAGCTTGGTAGCGGTTGGGGCCAACGTCCTGACTTTC CASSLVAVGANVLTF